The present TCR beta chain was sequenced within a study of T-cell reconstitution after alpha-beta-depleted transplantation in children listed by TCRdb under 2016. Context from the whole study: Using TCR repertoire profiling, the study quantitatively followed how T-cell immune reconstitution unfolded in children after TCRalphabeta/CD19-depleted allogeneic hematopoietic cell transplantation. What the study reported, not specific to this receptor: The high TCRbeta diversity at day 60 in some patients was ascribed to recipient T cells and intrathymic progenitors that had survived conditioning. Hyperexpanded clone frequencies declined over subsequent months; after one year, T-cell counts and TCRbeta diversity were mostly attributed to newly produced T cells. The apparently early alphabetaT-cell count recovery about two months after transplant was reportedly dependent on only several hundred rapidly expanded clones derived from non-depleted graft cells.

The sample's treatment or condition label, decoded: allogeneic hematopoietic cell transplantation with graft depleted of TCRalphabeta T cells and CD19 B cells. TCRalphabeta/CD19-depleted allogeneic hematopoietic cell grafts were given to the transplant recipients, all of whom were children. Details on this clonotype: The antigen it recognizes is unknown. Base qualities are not at hand, and no much larger clone is one base apart.

V is cut by 3 bases and J by 9 bases, and the space between the germline ends is 17 bases. From the germline V gene, CDR1 is KGHDR and CDR2 is SFDVKD. The CDR3 goes from the cysteine to the phenylalanine over 15 residues. Only the CDR3 region is kept as DNA, spanning 45 bases read in frame from base 1. Libraries were constructed by PCR. The instrument was an Illumina HiSeq 2500. To normalize quantification of the TCRbeta repertoire, the TCR libraries were built with molecular barcoding that relied on unique molecular identifiers. In TCRdb, the public reads were trimmed at Q25 with fastp and aligned with MiXCR, with productive beta chains retained. Every entry covers one CDR3 protein and lists the most common genes and DNA from its rows. This sample is represented by around 500,000 distinct CDR3 sequences; more than 20% of them were singletons. Around 14% of the sample is held by the ten biggest clonotypes.

The chain couples TRBV24-1 to TRBJ2-1, with no D gene named confidently. The clonotype originates from a boy younger than two who had a stem cell transplant for acute myeloid leukemia, so the T cells may come from the graft donor. The input for sequencing was PBMCs, mostly from graft donor cells, taken 360 days after TCRalphabeta/CD19-depleted stem cell transplant. The nucleotides are TGTGCCACCAGTGATGGTCTATACCTAGGCGGTGAGCAGTTCTTC. This sequence encodes CATSDGLYLGGEQFF.